What follows describes a single T cell receptor (beta chain). This clonotype was seen many times. Its antigen has not been determined. No much larger clone exists at a distance of one base, and base qualities are not known. From the cysteine up to the phenylalanine, the CDR3 has a length of 15 residues. Only CDR3 DNA is held: 45 bases, read in frame from base 1. Looking up the germline V gene yields CDR1 SNHLY and CDR2 FYNNEI. The trim is 3 bases for V and 2 bases for J, with a gap of 12 bases between the germline ends. The entry originates in a study of T cells in Graves' hyperthyroidism and ophthalmopathy (dated by TCRdb to the late 2010s). Background for the entire study: Peripheral blood samples were taken at the time of initial diagnosis, prior to any treatment. The paper reports TCR Vbeta CDR3 sequencing of 130 to 150 peripheral blood samples: around 45 ophthalmopathy, 75 to 80 hyperthyroidism and 17 progressor patients. Prospective prediction of ophthalmopathy was tested in an independent validation cohort of approximately 19 hyperthyroidism patients and 15 to 17 patients who later progressed to ophthalmopathy. The roughly 90 discovery patients were divided at random into training and test sets in a 7:3 ratio. In six Graves' hyperthyroidism patients, the study also compared T-cell repertoires from thyroid tissue with T-cell repertoires from blood. To identify distinguishing TCR V-J signatures, a discovery cohort of about 95 patients was used, comprising approximately 40 with Graves' ophthalmopathy and about 59 with stable Graves' hyperthyroidism. After sampling, hyperthyroidism patients received methimazole starting at 30 mg daily, and ophthalmopathy patients received high-dose intravenous methylprednisolone. Study-wide findings and limitations: In validation, the model predicted progression to ophthalmopathy a median of roughly six months before onset, with around 70% sensitivity and 72.22% specificity. No statistical method was used to fix the sample size in advance, and group allocation was not hidden from the investigators. Most expanded thyroid clonotypes (frequency above 0.001) were also found in blood, which suggests that blood repertoires may mirror thyroid immune responses. Ophthalmopathy was separated from stable hyperthyroidism by a 13 V-J signature model, with 87.88% sensitivity and approximately 84% specificity obtained in cross-validation and 80%/75% obtained in testing.

Graves' hyperthyroidism was defined as stable when no progression to ophthalmopathy occurred over 18 months of follow-up. Hyperthyroidism patients were aged 18 to 65 years and newly diagnosed, with disease duration of less than 2 months. Any patient with an uncontrolled infection, another autoimmune disease, pregnancy or lactation was excluded. Diagnoses relied on clinical symptoms, serum thyroxine and TRAb, thyroid ultrasound and orbital computed tomography. PBMCs were separated from about 10 ml of fresh peripheral blood using Ficoll-Paque density gradient centrifugation. Total RNA was extracted using Trizol reagent, and RNA quality was assessed on an Agilent 2100 Bioanalyzer. The TCR beta CDR3 regions were amplified from the RNA transcripts. For the first round of RT-PCR on the TCR CDR3, the HTBI primer set was used together with the Qiagen OneStep RT-PCR kit. Libraries were constructed in a second round of multiplex PCR, after which size selection and purification were performed. Libraries were sequenced paired-end with 100 bp reads on an Illumina HiSeq2000. The original pipeline was this. SOAPnuke was used to process the raw data, with reads discarded if the reads contained adapters or uncalled bases, had a mean Phred below 15, or lacked an exact constant-primer or identifier match. COPE v1.2.5 was used to merge the high-quality paired reads, and each unique nucleotide sequence was defined as a clonotype. MiTCR v1.1 was used to align the clonotypes against IMGT TRBV, TRBD and TRBJ reference segments. The analysis was restricted to V-J combinations with a frequency above 0.0001, which together covered over 99% of the repertoires. The TCS score was defined as the ratio of F50 (clonal expansion) to E x V (chaos), calculated using BLOSUM62-based TCRdist between CDR3 peptides within each V-J. Welch's t-statistics and random forest reduced roughly 530 V-J features to about 13, which were used in a naive Bayes classifier (R e1071). TCRdb handled the public reads itself, with Q25 trimming in fastp and clone calling in MiXCR, and kept productive beta chains. Duplicate CDR3 protein sequences are folded into a single record with the most common DNA and genes. TCRdb's processing, not the study's, gives the V and J calls here. This sample holds 600,000 to 750,000 distinct CDR3 sequences; approximately 15% were observed only once. About a sixth of the sample is held by the ten biggest clonotypes.

This clonotype was obtained from a man between 45 and 60 years old with Graves' hyperthyroidism. Input material: blood. The chain uses TRBV2 and TRBJ2-3; there is no confident call for the D gene. The CDR3 has the sequence CASSDNGRFTDTQYF. The nucleotide sequence reads TGTGCCAGCAGTGACAACGGAAGATTCACAGATACGCAGTATTTT. The entire variable domain, with the stretches around the CDR3 drawn from the reference TRBV2 and TRBJ2-3 proteins, is EPEVTQTPSHQVTQMGQEVILRCVPISNHLYFYWYRQILGQKVEFLVSFYNNEISEKSEIFDDQFSVERPDGSNFTLKIRSTKLEDSAMYFCASSDNGRFTDTQYFGPGTRLTVL.